This T cell receptor (beta chain) stems from a study of T cell responses to AZD1222 COVID-19 vaccine. Sequencing used immunoSEQ multiplex PCR; TCRdb keeps in-frame clones, though not all of them. The profile covers approximately 130,000 clones, with more than 85% appearing a single time and about 0.86% taken by the ten largest. Trimming took 3 bases from V and 2 from J; bases not matched to a gene: 1. CDR1 SGHRS and CDR2 YFSETQ come from the germline V gene. CDR3 length: 15 residues. Study findings and constraints: In all cases, repertoires were sampled only after the peak T cell response. Mapped onto spike, vaccine-associated CD4 TCRs spanned it and were dominant at 160-218 and 743-854. Spike-specific TCR breadth and depth were elevated following two AZD1222 doses.

As for this clone: Its specificity is not known.

The V call is TRBV5-1, the J call TRBJ1-4; 10 positions agree with TRBD1. The clonotype was recovered from an adult in good health. The specimen comprised peripheral blood, sampled on day 0 of AZD1222 vaccination. Here the CDR3 DNA reads TGCGCCAGCAGCTGGACAGGGGGGACTAATGAAAAACTGTTTTTT. Amino acids: CASSWTGGTNEKLFF.